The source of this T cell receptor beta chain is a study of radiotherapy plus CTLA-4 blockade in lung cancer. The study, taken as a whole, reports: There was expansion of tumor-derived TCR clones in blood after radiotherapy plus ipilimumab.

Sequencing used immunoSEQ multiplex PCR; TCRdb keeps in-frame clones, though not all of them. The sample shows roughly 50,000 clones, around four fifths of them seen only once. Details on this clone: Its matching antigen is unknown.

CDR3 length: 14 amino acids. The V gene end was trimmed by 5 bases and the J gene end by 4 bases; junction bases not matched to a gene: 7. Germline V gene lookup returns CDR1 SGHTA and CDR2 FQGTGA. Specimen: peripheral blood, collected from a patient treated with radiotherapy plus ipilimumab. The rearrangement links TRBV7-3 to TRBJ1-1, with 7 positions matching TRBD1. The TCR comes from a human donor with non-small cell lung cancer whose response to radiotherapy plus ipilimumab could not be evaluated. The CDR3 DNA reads TGTGCCAGCAGCCTAGGGCGGGACAGCACTGAAGCTTTCTTT. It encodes CASSLGRDSTEAFF.